Below, one TCR beta chain is given with its context. This PCR relied on a set of 60 Vbeta primers and 13 Jbeta primers. This table comes from immunoSEQ multiplex PCR, and its TCRdb copy is limited to in-frame clones, with some not included. This table has roughly 110,000 clones, about 70% appearing once. The CDR3 has 11 amino acids. CDR1 is SNHLY, CDR2 FYNNEI, per germline. The ends were cut back, 6 bases at V and 5 bases at J, with 4 bases in the middle. The data belong to a study of cytomegalovirus exposure and HLA in healthy donors. The J gene is TRBJ2-2, the V gene TRBV2; D is ambiguous. The source material was PBMCs. The sequence was collected from a woman aged 50 to 60 in good health and CMV-seropositive. CDR3 loop: CASSFTGELFF. In DNA, the CDR3 is TGTGCCAGCAGCTTTACCGGGGAGCTGTTTTTT.